This entry lists 18 T cell receptor beta chains sequenced from one sample in a study of blood T cell repertoires in COVID-19. The table came from immunoSEQ multiplex PCR; TCRdb's copy has only in-frame clones and leaves some out. Of 200,000 to 250,000 clones listed, about four fifths were seen once; the top ten hold approximately 2.9%. The sequenced sample was peripheral blood. The receptor set was obtained from a woman aged 30 to 39 who had recovered from COVID-19.

J is TRBJ2-1 and V is TRBV7-2, with TRBD1 matching over 12 bases. This CDR3 spans 16 amino acids. CDR1 and CDR2 from the germline V gene are SGHTA and FQGNSA. J was trimmed by 7 bases and V by 1 base; bases with no gene match: 5. Written as DNA, the CDR3 is TGTGCCAGCAGCTTAGTGGGGACAGGGGGCAGGAATGAGCAGTTCTTC. It specifies CASSLVGTGGRNEQFF.

This clone has only one observation. The chain links TRBV14 to TRBJ2-3; D is uncertain. The CDR3 sequence is 15 residues long. V was cut by 1 base and J by 0 bases, with 8 bases left in between. CDR1 and CDR2 from the germline V gene are SGHDN and FVKESK. The DNA for the CDR3 is TGTGCCAGCAGCCAAGGTTGGCAAAGCACAGATACGCAGTATTTT. Amino acid sequence: CASSQGWQSTDTQYF.

The V gene is TRBV30, the J gene TRBJ1-2; D gene unclear. Trimming left V 3 bases short and J 4 bases short, with 6 bases between. The CDR3 loop spans 11 amino acids. Germline values: CDR1 GTSNPN, CDR2 SVGIG (reference sequence). CDR3 region: CAWRGVYGYTF. CDR3 DNA: TGTGCCTGGAGGGGCGTCTATGGCTACACCTTC.

V is TRBV9 and J is TRBJ2-1; D gene unclear. V was shortened by 4 bases and J by 0 bases, with 11 bases between the two germline ends. This CDR3 region has 15 residues. Germline CDR1 SGDLS, CDR2 YYNGEE. CDR3 protein: CASSPRSYSYNEQFF. The CDR3 nucleotides are TGTGCCAGCAGCCCGCGGTCTTACTCCTACAATGAGCAGTTCTTC.

The chain joins TRBV7-9 to TRBJ1-1; D not resolved. The CDR3 sequence is 14 residues long. V was trimmed by 5 bases and J by 0 bases, leaving 10 bases between them. Looked up from germline, CDR1 is SEHNR and CDR2 is FQNEAQ (reference sequence). CDR3 in DNA: TGTGCCAGCAGCCCACCGAGGGTGAACACTGAAGCTTTCTTT. Amino acids: CASSPPRVNTEAFF.

This clone was observed a single time. The genes are TRBV5-1 and TRBJ1-5; TRBD1 is a possible D gene (5 bases). This CDR3 region has 15 residues. V gave up 0 bases and J gave up 3 bases, with 10 bases separating them. Germline V CDR1 and CDR2: SGHRS, YFSETQ. CDR3 sequence (DNA): TGCGCCAGCAGCTTGGAAGCAGGGAACAATCAGCCCCAGCATTTT. It yields the protein CASSLEAGNNQPQHF.

The chain has TRBV28 and TRBJ2-1; tentatively, D is TRBD2 (5 bases). This CDR3 is built from 15 residues. Trimming took off 6 bases at V and 7 bases at J, with 19 bases between the two ends. Germline V gene sequence: CDR1 MDHEN, CDR2 SYDVKM. The CDR3 bases are TGTGCCAGCAGCCTCGGGGAAGGGTCGGGGAATGAGCAGTTCTTC. It is translated as CASSLGEGSGNEQFF.

This chain joins TRBV6-6 and TRBJ1-1; 8 bases are shared with TRBD1. The length of the CDR3 is 15 residues. CDR1 and CDR2 from the germline V gene are MNHNY and SVGAGI (reference sequence). V lost 7 bases to trimming and J lost 1 base; unmatched junction nucleotides: 8. CDR3 coding DNA: TGTGCCAGCAATCTAAGGGGACAGGAGAACACTGAAGCTTTCTTT. This encodes CASNLRGQENTEAFF.

The rearrangement uses TRBV6-4 and TRBJ2-5; 10 bases map to TRBD2. The CDR3 has 18 residues. The germline V gene encodes CDR1 MRHNA and CDR2 SNTAGT. Unmatched junction bases numbered 15, after V lost 7 bases and J lost 1 base. CDR3 in amino acids: CASTGSSGRGKSQETQYF. For the CDR3, the DNA is TGTGCCAGCACCGGCTCGAGCGGGAGGGGCAAGAGCCAAGAGACCCAGTACTTC.

The chain uses TRBV14 and TRBJ2-7, with 7 bases matching TRBD2. The CDR3 contains 14 residues. CDR1 and CDR2 (germline): SGHDN, FVKESK. V gave up 5 bases and J gave up 7 bases; unmatched junction bases: 11. CDR3 coding DNA: TGTGCCAGCAGCAAAGCGGGGAGAGTGAGAGAGCAGTACTTC. This sequence encodes CASSKAGRVREQYF.

The chain recombines TRBV30 with TRBJ1-2; D remains unclear. There are 15 residues in the CDR3. Germline lookup yields CDR1 GTSNPN and CDR2 SVGIG (reference sequence). Trimming shortened V by 3 bases and J by 7 bases, and 21 bases separated the two germline ends. The CDR3, as DNA: TGTGCCTGGAGCGGCAGGTCCGGTTTCGGCAGTGGCTACACCTTC. It codes for CAWSGRSGFGSGYTF. Filled out from reference TRBV30 and TRBJ1-2, the complete variable domain reads SQTIHQWPATLVQPVGSPLSLECTVEGTSNPNLYWYRQAAGRGLQLLFYSVGIGQISSEVPQNLSASRPQDRQFILSSKKLLLSDSGFYLCAWSGRSGFGSGYTFGSGTRLTVV.

This clone was counted between two and nine times. This chain uses TRBV13 with TRBJ1-1; 7 bases are shared with TRBD1. V shed 4 bases and J 0 bases; nucleotides not matched to a gene: 11. This CDR3 comprises 17 residues. Germline CDR1 is PRHDT and CDR2 is FYEKMQ (reference sequence). The CDR3 DNA is TGTGCCAGCAGCTCGCCCGTTCAACAGGGGTTGAACACTGAAGCTTTCTTT. Translating it yields CASSSPVQQGLNTEAFF.

The V call is TRBV19, the J call TRBJ2-7; 10 nucleotides line up with TRBD1. CDR1 LNHDA and CDR2 SQIVND come from the germline V gene (reference sequence). This CDR3 contains 14 residues. The V and J ends lost 3 bases and 4 bases, in that order; junction bases with no gene match: 3. CDR3 region: CASSMRQGAYEQYF. The CDR3 DNA reads as TGTGCCAGTAGTATGCGACAGGGGGCGTACGAGCAGTACTTC. Combining the CDR3 with reference TRBV19 and TRBJ2-7 gives the whole variable domain DGGITQSPKYLFRKEGQNVTLSCEQNLNHDAMYWYRQDPGQGLRLIYYSQIVNDFQKGDIAEGYSVSREKKESFPLTVTSAQKNPTAFYLCASSMRQGAYEQYFGPGTRLTVT.

The V gene is TRBV27, the J gene TRBJ2-7; TRBD1 aligns across 9 bases. The CDR3 is 15 amino acids. Germline V gene data show CDR1 as MNHEY and CDR2 as SMNVEV (reference sequence). The junction had 7 bases not matched to a gene; V was cut back by 2 bases and J by 5 bases. CDR3 in amino acids: CASSLAGTGSHEQYF. Written as DNA, the CDR3 is TGTGCCAGCAGTTTAGCCGGGACAGGGTCCCACGAGCAGTACTTC.

The V and J genes are TRBV3-1 (or the pseudogene TRBV3-2) and TRBJ1-5; unclear D gene. Germline assignment: CDR1 LGHDT and CDR2 YNNKEL (reference sequence). This CDR3 spans 14 amino acids. V lost 4 bases and J lost 1, with 8 bases in between. The CDR3: CASSPTQSNQPQHF. CDR3 in DNA: TGTGCCAGCAGCCCGACTCAAAGCAATCAGCCCCAGCATTTT.

In its sample, this clone was seen a few times. The same CDR3 arises from other DNA sequences in this sample as well. V gene TRBV7-9 combines with J gene TRBJ2-7; 7 bases fit TRBD1. Germline CDR1 SEHNR, CDR2 FQNEAQ (reference sequence). J lost 2 bases, V lost 4 bases, and 5 bases had no gene match. The CDR3 length is 14 residues. CDR3 in amino acids: CASSSGTAAYEQYF. CDR3 DNA sequence: TGTGCCAGCAGCTCCGGGACAGCTGCCTACGAGCAGTACTTC. The whole variable domain, remainder taken from reference TRBV7-9 and TRBJ2-7, is DTGVSQNPRHKITKRGQNVTFRCDPISEHNRLYWYRQTLGQGPEFLTYFQNEAQLEKSRLLSDRFSAERPKGSFSTLEIQRTEQGDSAMYLCASSSGTAAYEQYFGPGTRLTVT.

J is TRBJ2-5 and V is TRBV29-1; TRBD2 agrees at 7 bases. V shed 5 bases, J shed 3 bases, and the junction held 6 bases outside the gene matches. The CDR3 is made up of 13 amino acids. The V gene's germline CDR1 is SQVTM and CDR2 ANQGSEA. The CDR3 coding sequence is TGCAGCGTTCTGGTTGGGAGGGAAGAGACCCAGTACTTC. It translates to CSVLVGREETQYF. The full variable domain, its missing parts supplied by reference TRBV29-1 and TRBJ2-5, is SAVISQKPSRDICQRGTSLTIQCQVDSQVTMMFWYRQQPGQSLTLIATANQGSEATYESGFVIDKFPISRPNLTFSTLTVSNMSPEDSSIYLCSVLVGREETQYFGPGTRLLVL.

The V call is TRBV7-3, the J call TRBJ2-2; 8 bases map to TRBD1. The CDR3 covers 14 residues. Trimming took 2 bases from V and 6 from J; bases not matched to a gene: 2. The germline CDR1 and CDR2 sequences are SGHTA and FQGTGA. The CDR3 sequence is CASSLGQGPGELFF. The CDR3 DNA reads as TGTGCCAGCAGCTTAGGACAGGGTCCCGGGGAGCTGTTTTTT.